This is a list of T cell receptor beta chains from one sample in a study of T cell responses to AZD1222 COVID-19 vaccine. This table comes from immunoSEQ multiplex PCR, and its TCRdb copy is limited to in-frame clones, with some not included. The table records 65,000 to 95,000 clones, 92% of them present only once. The source was peripheral blood, collected on day 0 of MenACWY control vaccination. The source of these receptors is an adult in good health. Both conserved end residues are part of each CDR3. Fields, in order: J gene, D gene, clone size, V gene, CDR3 protein, CDR3 DNA. The D gene is left open where the match is weak. Clone size, where shown, is once, few, many, or a class for clones that have expanded.

>TRBJ2-2|TRBD2|NA|TRBV2
CASSGTGGAGELFF
TGTGCCAGCAGTGGGACGGGAGGGGCCGGGGAGCTGTTTTTT
>TRBJ2-2|NA|NA|TRBV6-4
CASSDASGTGELFF
TGTGCCAGCAGTGACGCATCAGGGACCGGGGAGCTGTTTTTT
>TRBJ2-4|TRBD1|NA|TRBV19
CASSPSGQGLAKNIQYF
TGTGCCAGTAGCCCCTCGGGACAGGGGTTAGCCAAAAACATTCAGTACTTC
>TRBJ2-2|NA|NA|TRBV5-1
CASSSGASASTGELFF
TGCGCCAGCAGCTCCGGGGCAAGCGCCAGCACCGGGGAGCTGTTTTTT
>TRBJ2-1|TRBD2|NA|TRBV5-1
CASSLVASGGWDEQFF
TGCGCCAGCAGCTTGGTGGCTAGCGGGGGCTGGGATGAGCAGTTCTTC
>TRBJ1-6|NA|NA|TRBV6-1
CASSEAPYGGGGRLPSF
TGTGCCAGCAGTGAAGCGCCCTACGGGGGCGGGGGGAGGTTGCCGTCCTTT
>TRBJ1-1|NA|few|TRBV5-1
CASSAGFNTEAFF
TGCGCCAGCAGCGCAGGGTTTAACACTGAAGCTTTCTTT
>TRBJ2-2|TRBD1|NA|TRBV7-2
CASSEGQVNTGELFF
TGTGCCAGCAGCGAGGGACAGGTGAACACCGGGGAGCTGTTTTTT
>TRBJ2-7|NA|few|TRBV6-5
CASTSLAQAPNEQYF
TGTGCCAGCACCTCCTTGGCGCAGGCGCCCAACGAGCAGTACTTC
>TRBJ1-2|TRBD1|NA|TRBV18
CASSPDPGGFGYTF
TGTGCCAGCTCACCAGACCCAGGGGGTTTTGGCTACACCTTC
>TRBJ2-3|TRBD2|NA|TRBV28
CASSPLTSGYTDTQYF
TGTGCCAGCAGTCCCCTGACTAGCGGTTACACAGATACGCAGTATTTT
>TRBJ2-5|TRBD2|NA|TRBV27
CASSKGLYQETQYF
TGTGCCAGCAGCAAGGGACTATATCAAGAGACCCAGTACTTC
>TRBJ2-2|TRBD1|NA|TRBV5-1
CASSRAGQGLAGELFF
TGCGCCAGCAGCCGCGCTGGACAGGGTCTCGCCGGGGAGCTGTTTTTT
>TRBJ1-2|NA|NA|TRBV15
CATSSTQESGYTF
TGTGCCACCAGCAGTACCCAAGAGAGTGGCTACACCTTC
>TRBJ2-1|TRBD1|NA|TRBV27
CASSFIWRQGVGNEQFF
TGTGCCAGCAGTTTTATTTGGAGACAGGGTGTTGGCAATGAGCAGTTCTTC
>TRBJ2-7|TRBD2|NA|TRBV28
CASSSPGLAMGYEQYF
TGTGCCAGCAGTTCCCCGGGACTAGCGATGGGCTACGAGCAGTACTTC
>TRBJ1-4|TRBD1|NA|TRBV11-2
CASSLMTGGYEKLFF
TGTGCCAGCAGCCTAATGACAGGGGGCTACGAAAAACTGTTTTTT
>TRBJ2-1|TRBD1|NA|TRBV10-2
CASRVPGTGGAGEQFF
TGCGCCAGCAGGGTACCCGGGACAGGGGGCGCGGGTGAGCAGTTCTTC
>TRBJ2-3|NA|NA|TRBV18
CASSPPQGRSTDTQYF
TGTGCCAGCTCACCACCGCAGGGGAGAAGCACAGATACGCAGTATTTT
>TRBJ1-2|TRBD1|NA|TRBV4-3
CASSQLSAGTEYGYTF
TGCGCCAGCAGCCAGTTATCAGCCGGGACAGAATATGGCTACACCTTC
>TRBJ2-3|TRBD2|NA|TRBV7-8
CASSSHGLAGGTDTQYF
TGTGCCAGCAGCTCCCATGGACTAGCGGGAGGCACAGATACGCAGTATTTT
>TRBJ1-2|NA|NA|TRBV28
CASSPPGGGYGYTF
TGTGCCAGCAGTCCCCCAGGCGGGGGGTATGGCTACACCTTC
>TRBJ1-1|NA|NA|TRBV29-1
CSVEVGRTEAFF
TGCAGCGTTGAAGTTGGCAGGACGGAAGCTTTCTTT
>TRBJ2-1|NA|NA|TRBV7-9
CASSQTGARYNEQFF
TGTGCCAGCAGCCAGACGGGGGCAAGGTACAATGAGCAGTTCTTC
>TRBJ2-5|NA|NA|TRBV5-4
CASSLELDQETQYF
TGTGCCAGCAGCTTGGAACTAGACCAAGAGACCCAGTACTTC
>TRBJ2-5|NA|NA|TRBV27
CASSPGGGPSSETQYF
TGTGCCAGCAGTCCCGGCGGCGGGCCGTCGAGCGAGACCCAGTACTTC
>TRBJ1-1|TRBD1|NA|TRBV15
CATSRTQGAVEAFF
TGTGCCACCAGCAGGACACAGGGGGCGGTTGAAGCTTTCTTT
>TRBJ1-5|NA|once|TRBV20-1
CSASQDVWPQHF
TGCAGTGCTAGTCAGGATGTCTGGCCCCAGCATTTT
>TRBJ2-2|NA|NA|TRBV28
CASSLWGQNTGELFF
TGTGCCAGCAGTTTGTGGGGGCAGAACACCGGGGAGCTGTTTTTT
>TRBJ2-2|TRBD1|NA|TRBV15
CATSRAGGRDITGELFF
TGTGCCACCAGCCGGGCAGGGGGACGGGATATCACCGGGGAGCTGTTTTTT
>TRBJ2-1|TRBD2|NA|TRBV27
CASSSGGTYNEQFF
TGTGCCAGCAGTTCGGGGGGGACCTACAATGAGCAGTTCTTC
>TRBJ1-2|NA|NA|TRBV5-1
CASSDPWGGSYGYTF
TGCGCCAGCAGCGACCCCTGGGGAGGGAGCTATGGCTACACCTTC
>TRBJ1-2|TRBD1|NA|TRBV30
CASAPTGIYGYTF
TGTGCCTCTGCCCCGACAGGGATCTATGGCTACACCTTC
>TRBJ2-1|TRBD2|NA|TRBV3-1/TRBV3-2
CASSQGLAGVRRDEQFF
TGTGCCAGCAGCCAGGGACTAGCGGGAGTCCGGAGGGATGAGCAGTTCTTC
>TRBJ2-2|TRBD2|NA|TRBV19
CASSIRTGLAGGSELFF
TGTGCCAGTAGTATAAGGACCGGACTAGCGGGGGGATCGGAGCTGTTTTTT
>TRBJ2-2|NA|NA|TRBV2
CASSDSNTGELFF
TGTGCCAGCAGTGACAGTAACACCGGGGAGCTGTTTTTT
>TRBJ2-7|NA|NA|TRBV6-2/TRBV6-3
CASSSVGSYEQYF
TGTGCCAGCAGTTCCGTGGGGAGCTACGAGCAGTACTTC
>TRBJ1-1|NA|once|TRBV28
CASSQTGTEAFF
TGTGCCAGCAGTCAGACTGGCACTGAAGCTTTCTTT
>TRBJ2-3|TRBD1|once|TRBV6-2/TRBV6-3
CASSYRGRLLVDTQYF
TGTGCCAGCAGTTACAGGGGGCGATTGTTGGTAGATACGCAGTATTTT
>TRBJ2-3|TRBD2|NA|TRBV9
CASTPFGRAGDTQYF
TGTGCCAGCACCCCCTTTGGGAGGGCCGGAGATACGCAGTATTTT